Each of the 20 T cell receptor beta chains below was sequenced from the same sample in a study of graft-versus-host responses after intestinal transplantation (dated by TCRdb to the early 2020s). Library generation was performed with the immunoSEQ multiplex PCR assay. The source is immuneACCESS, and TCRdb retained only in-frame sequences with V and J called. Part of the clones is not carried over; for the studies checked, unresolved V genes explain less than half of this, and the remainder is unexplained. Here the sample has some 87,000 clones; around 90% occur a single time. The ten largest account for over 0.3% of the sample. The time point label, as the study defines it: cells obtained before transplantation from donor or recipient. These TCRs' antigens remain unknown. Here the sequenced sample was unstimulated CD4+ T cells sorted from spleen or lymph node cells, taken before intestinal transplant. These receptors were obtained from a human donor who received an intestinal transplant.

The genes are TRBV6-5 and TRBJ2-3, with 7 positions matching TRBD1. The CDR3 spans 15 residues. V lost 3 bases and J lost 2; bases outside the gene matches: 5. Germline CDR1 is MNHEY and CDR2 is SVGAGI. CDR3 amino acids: CASSYYDRDTDTQYF. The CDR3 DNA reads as TGTGCCAGCAGTTATTACGACAGGGACACAGATACGCAGTATTTT.

The CDR3, as DNA: TGTGCCAGCAGCTTATCAATCCAAGGGATCACCAACTATGGCTACACCTTC. Protein product: CASSLSIQGITNYGYTF. J is TRBJ1-2 and V is TRBV11-2; no reliable D call. V was pared by 2 bases and J by 2 bases, with 18 bases between. Germline V lookup: CDR1 SGHAT, CDR2 FQNNGV. The CDR3 has 17 amino acids.

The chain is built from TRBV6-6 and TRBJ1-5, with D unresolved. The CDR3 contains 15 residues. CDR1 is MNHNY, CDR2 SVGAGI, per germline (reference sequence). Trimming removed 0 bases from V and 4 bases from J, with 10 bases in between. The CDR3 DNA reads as TGTGCCAGCAGTTACTCTCTGGGAGGTAATCAGCCCCAGCATTTT. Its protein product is CASSYSLGGNQPQHF.

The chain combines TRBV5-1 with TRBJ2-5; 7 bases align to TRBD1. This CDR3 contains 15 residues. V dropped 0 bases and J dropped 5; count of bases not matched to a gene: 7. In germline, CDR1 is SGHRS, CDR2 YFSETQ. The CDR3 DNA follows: TGCGCCAGCAGCTTGGAAGACAGGGTAACGGAGACCCAGTACTTC. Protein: CASSLEDRVTETQYF. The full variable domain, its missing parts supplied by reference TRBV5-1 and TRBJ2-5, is KAGVTQTPRYLIKTRGQQVTLSCSPISGHRSVSWYQQTPGQGLQFLFEYFSETQRNKGNFPGRFSGRQFSNSRSEMNVSTLELGDSALYLCASSLEDRVTETQYFGPGTRLLVL.

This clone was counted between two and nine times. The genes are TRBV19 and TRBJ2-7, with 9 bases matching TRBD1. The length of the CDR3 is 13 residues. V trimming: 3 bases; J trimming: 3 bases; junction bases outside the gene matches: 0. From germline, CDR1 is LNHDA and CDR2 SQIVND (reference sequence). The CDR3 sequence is CASSMDRGYEQYF. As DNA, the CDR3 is TGTGCCAGTAGTATGGACAGGGGCTACGAGCAGTACTTC.

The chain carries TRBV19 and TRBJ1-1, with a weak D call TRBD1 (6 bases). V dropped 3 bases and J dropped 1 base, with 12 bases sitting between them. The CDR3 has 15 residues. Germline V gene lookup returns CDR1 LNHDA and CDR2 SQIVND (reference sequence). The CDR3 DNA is TGTGCCAGTAGTATCGGGGGGCCCCCGAACACTGAAGCTTTCTTT. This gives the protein CASSIGGPPNTEAFF.

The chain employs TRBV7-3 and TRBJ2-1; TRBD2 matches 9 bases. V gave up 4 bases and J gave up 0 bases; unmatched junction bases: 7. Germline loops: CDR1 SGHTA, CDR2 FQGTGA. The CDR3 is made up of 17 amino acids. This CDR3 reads CASSWLGGRGSYNEQFF. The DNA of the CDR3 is TGTGCCAGCAGCTGGCTGGGCGGGAGGGGCTCCTACAATGAGCAGTTCTTC. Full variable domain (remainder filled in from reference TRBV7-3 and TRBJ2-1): GAGVSQTPSNKVTEKGKYVELRCDPISGHTALYWYRQSLGQGPEFLIYFQGTGAADDSGLPNDRFFAVRPEGSVSTLKIQRTERGDSAVYLCASSWLGGRGSYNEQFFGPGTRLTVL.

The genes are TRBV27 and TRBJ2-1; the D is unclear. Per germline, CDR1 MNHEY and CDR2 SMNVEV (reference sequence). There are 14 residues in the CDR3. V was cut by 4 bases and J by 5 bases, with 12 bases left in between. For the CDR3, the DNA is TGTGCCAGCAGTTCTTATGATCCAAACAATGAGCAGTTCTTC. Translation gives CASSSYDPNNEQFF.

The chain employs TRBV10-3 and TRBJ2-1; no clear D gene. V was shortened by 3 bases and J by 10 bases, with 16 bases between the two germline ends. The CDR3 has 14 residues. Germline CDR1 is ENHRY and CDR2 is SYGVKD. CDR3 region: CAISDLGPRNEQFF. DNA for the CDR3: TGTGCCATCAGTGACCTCGGGCCCCGGAACGAGCAGTTCTTC.

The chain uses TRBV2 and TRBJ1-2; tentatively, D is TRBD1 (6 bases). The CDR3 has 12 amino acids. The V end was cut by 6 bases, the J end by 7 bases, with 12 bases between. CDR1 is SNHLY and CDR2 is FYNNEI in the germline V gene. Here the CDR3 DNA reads TGTGCCAGCAGAGGGGACACCCCTGGCTACACCTTC. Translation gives CASRGDTPGYTF.

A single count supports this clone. CDR3 coding DNA: TGTGCCAGCAGTTCGGGGACAGGCGTATGGGGGGAGGAAAAACTGTTTTTT. It translates to CASSSGTGVWGEEKLFF. The rearrangement links TRBV11-2 to TRBJ1-4; 8 nucleotides agree with TRBD1. J gave up 8 bases and V 6 bases, and 17 bases lay outside the gene matches. The CDR3 covers 17 residues. Germline CDR1 reads SGHAT; CDR2 reads FQNNGV.

The CDR3 DNA is TGCGCCAGCAGCTTGGTTCCGGGAGTGGGAGATACGCAGTATTTT. This encodes CASSLVPGVGDTQYF. J is TRBJ2-3 and V is TRBV5-1; possibly TRBD2 for D (6 bases). The CDR3 is made up of 15 amino acids. CDR1 and CDR2 from the germline V gene are SGHRS and YFSETQ. The V end was cut by 0 bases, the J end by 5 bases, with 13 bases between.

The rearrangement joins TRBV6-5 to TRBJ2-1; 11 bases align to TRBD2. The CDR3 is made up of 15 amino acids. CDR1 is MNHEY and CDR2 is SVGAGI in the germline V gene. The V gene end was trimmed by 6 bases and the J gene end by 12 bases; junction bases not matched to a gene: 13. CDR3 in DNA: TGTGCCAGCAGGGGGGTAGCGGGAGGGCCTGGAGGGCAGTTCTTC. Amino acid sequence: CASRGVAGGPGGQFF.

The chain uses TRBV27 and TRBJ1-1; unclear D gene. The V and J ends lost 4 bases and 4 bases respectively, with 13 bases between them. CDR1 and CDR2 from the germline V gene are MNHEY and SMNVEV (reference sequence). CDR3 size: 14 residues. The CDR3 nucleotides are TGTGCCAGCAGTTCAGAATTACGAGGCACTGAAGCTTTCTTT. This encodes CASSSELRGTEAFF.

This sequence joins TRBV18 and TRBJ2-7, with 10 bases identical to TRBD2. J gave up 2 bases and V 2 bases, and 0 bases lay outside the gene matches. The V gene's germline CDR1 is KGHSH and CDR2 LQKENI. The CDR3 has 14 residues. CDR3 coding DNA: TGTGCCAGCTCACCAACTAGCGGGGCCTACGAGCAGTACTTC. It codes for CASSPTSGAYEQYF.

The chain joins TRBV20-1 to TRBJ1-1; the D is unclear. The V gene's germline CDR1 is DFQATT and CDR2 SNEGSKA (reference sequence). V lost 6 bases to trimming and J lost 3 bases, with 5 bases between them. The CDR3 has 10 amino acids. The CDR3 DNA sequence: TGCAGTGCCCAGGACACTGAAGCTTTCTTT. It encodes CSAQDTEAFF.

As DNA, the CDR3 is TGTGCCAGCAGTGAGTACCGAGGGAATTCACCCCTCCACTTT. Translated, it gives CASSEYRGNSPLHF. The chain combines TRBV25-1 with TRBJ1-6, with D unclear. Trimming removed 3 bases from V and 7 bases from J, with 10 bases in between. Germline loops: CDR1 MGHDK, CDR2 SYGVNS. This CDR3 is built from 14 residues.

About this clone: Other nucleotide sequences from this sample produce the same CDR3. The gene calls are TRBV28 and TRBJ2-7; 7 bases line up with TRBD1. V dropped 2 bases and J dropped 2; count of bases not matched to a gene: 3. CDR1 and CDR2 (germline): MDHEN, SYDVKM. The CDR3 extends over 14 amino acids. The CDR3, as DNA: TGTGCCAGCAGTTTACGACAGGGCACCTACGAGCAGTACTTC. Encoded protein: CASSLRQGTYEQYF. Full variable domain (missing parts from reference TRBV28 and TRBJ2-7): DVKVTQSSRYLVKRTGEKVFLECVQDMDHENMFWYRQDPGLGLRLIYFSYDVKMKEKGDIPEGYSVSREKKERFSLILESASTNQTSMYLCASSLRQGTYEQYFGPGTRLTVT.

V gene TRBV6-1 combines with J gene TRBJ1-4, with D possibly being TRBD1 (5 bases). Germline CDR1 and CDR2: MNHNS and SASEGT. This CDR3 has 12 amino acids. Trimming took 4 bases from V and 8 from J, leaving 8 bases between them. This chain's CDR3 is CASSGGREKLFF. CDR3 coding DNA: TGTGCCAGCAGTGGGGGACGGGAAAAACTGTTTTTT.

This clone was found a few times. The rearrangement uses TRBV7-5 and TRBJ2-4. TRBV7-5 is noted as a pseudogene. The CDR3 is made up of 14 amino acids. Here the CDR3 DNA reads TGTGCCCGGGATGAAGGGGTCAGGCAAAACATTCAGTACTTC. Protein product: CARDEGVRQNIQYF.